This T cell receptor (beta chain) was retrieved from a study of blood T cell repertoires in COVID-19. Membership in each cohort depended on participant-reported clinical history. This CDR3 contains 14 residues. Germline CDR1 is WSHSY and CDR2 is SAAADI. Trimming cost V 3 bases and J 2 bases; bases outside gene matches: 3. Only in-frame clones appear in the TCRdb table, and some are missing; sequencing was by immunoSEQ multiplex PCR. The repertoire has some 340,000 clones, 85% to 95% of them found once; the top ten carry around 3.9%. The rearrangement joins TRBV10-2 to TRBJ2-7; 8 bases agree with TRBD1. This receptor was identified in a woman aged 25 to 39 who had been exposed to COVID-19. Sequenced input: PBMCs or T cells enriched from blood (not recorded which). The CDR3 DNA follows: TGCGCCAGCAGTGATAAGGGACAGGCCTACGAGCAGTACTTC. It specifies CASSDKGQAYEQYF.